The 23 T cell receptor beta chains below all came from one sample that was sequenced in a study of T cells in Graves' hyperthyroidism and ophthalmopathy. The source material, RNA transcripts, was used to amplify TCR beta CDR3 regions. HTBI primers were the set used in a first-round RT-PCR of the TCR CDR3. TCRdb called the multiplex PCR reads again in MiXCR, with one record for every CDR3 protein. Of 730,000 or so distinct CDR3 sequences detected, 15% to 20% appear once; the ten largest clones hold over 15%. Sequencing input: blood. All receptors derive from a woman between 50 and 59 years old with Graves' hyperthyroidism that later progressed to Graves' ophthalmopathy.

The chain employs TRBV6-1 and TRBJ1-2, with 10 bases lining up with TRBD1. Germline CDR1 MNHNS, CDR2 SASEGT. CDR3 length: 14 amino acids. With 8 bases clipped from V and 8 bases from J, the junction kept 11 bases outside the gene matches. The CDR3 nucleotides are TGTGCCAGCCACCGGGACAGGGGTCTTCGCGGCTACACCTTC. This encodes CASHRDRGLRGYTF.

This clonotype has just a few counts. CDR3 in DNA: TGTGCCAGCAGCCCGACAGGGGTGGACACCGGGGAGCTGTTTTTT. Translation gives CASSPTGVDTGELFF. This chain connects TRBV7-2 to TRBJ2-2, with TRBD1 identical over 8 bases. V lost 5 bases to trimming and J lost 3 bases; unmatched junction nucleotides: 5. Per the germline V gene, CDR1 is SGHTA and CDR2 is FQGNSA. CDR3 size: 15 residues.

This clonotype was counted at least ten times. The chain couples TRBV2 to TRBJ2-3; D uncertain. Trimming stripped 8 bases from V and 0 bases from J, with 12 bases between. CDR1 and CDR2 from the germline V gene are SNHLY and FYNNEI. The CDR3 is 14 amino acids. CDR3 bases: TGTGCCAGCGCGCCACGGCTAAGCACAGATACGCAGTATTTT. Its translation is CASAPRLSTDTQYF.

The table lists this clonotype with a few counts. This rearrangement joins TRBV11-2 to TRBJ1-5, with 7 positions matching TRBD1. This CDR3 region has 14 residues. Germline CDR1 and CDR2: SGHAT and FQNNGV. The trim removed 4 bases at V and 5 bases at J, leaving 5 bases unmatched. CDR3 DNA: TGTGCCAGCAGCTCGCGACAGGGAGATCAGCCCCAGCATTTT. This translates into CASSSRQGDQPQHF.

In this sample, this clonotype turned up a few times. V and J are TRBV6-5 and TRBJ1-3; D is unclear. Germline V lookup: CDR1 MNHEY, CDR2 SVGAGI. CDR3 size: 15 residues. V shed 0 bases and J shed 0 bases, with 6 bases lying between them. The CDR3 reads CASSYSSGSGNTIYF. Written as DNA, the CDR3 is TGTGCCAGCAGTTACTCATCCGGCTCTGGAAACACCATATATTTT.

The chain recombines TRBV5-4 with TRBJ2-4, with 10 bases fitting TRBD1. CDR1 and CDR2 (germline): SGHNT, YYREEE (reference sequence). CDR3 length: 16 amino acids. The ends lost 4 bases at V and 0 bases at J; junction bases unmatched: 4. Here the CDR3 reads CASSGTGALAKNIQYF. The CDR3 coding sequence is TGTGCCAGCAGCGGGACAGGGGCCTTAGCCAAAAACATTCAGTACTTC.

This clonotype was counted between two and nine times. V is TRBV4-1 and J is TRBJ2-7; a possible D gene is TRBD1 (6 bases). Deletions cut 2 bases from V and 3 bases from J, with 14 bases between. The germline V gene encodes CDR1 MGHRA and CDR2 YSYEKL. The CDR3 totals 15 residues. The CDR3 DNA reads as TGCGCCAGCAGCCAATTCACAGGGATGAACTACGAGCAGTACTTC. Protein: CASSQFTGMNYEQYF.

Details on this clonotype: A junction end diverges from the germline sequence, so it may reflect a read error. The rearrangement joins TRBV11-2 to TRBJ2-5; 8 nucleotides agree with TRBD1. This CDR3 is built from 14 residues. CDR1 is SGHAT and CDR2 is FQNNGV in the germline V gene. The CDR3 spells CASTLRTGQQTQYF. CDR3 bases: TGTGCCAGCACCTTAAGGACAGGGCAACAGACCCAGTACTTC.

CDR3: CASSSLTGLAGGGQFF. In DNA form, the CDR3 reads TGCGCCAGCAGCTCGCTAACGGGACTAGCGGGGGGGGGGCAATTCTTC. V usage is TRBV5-1 and J usage is TRBJ2-1, with 16 bases aligning to TRBD2. This CDR3 has 16 amino acids. The V segment lost 3 bases and the J segment 16 bases; nucleotides outside the gene matches: 13. From germline, CDR1 is SGHRS and CDR2 YFSETQ.

The chain carries TRBV7-9 and TRBJ2-1, with 10 nucleotides matching TRBD1. The CDR3 loop spans 15 amino acids. Germline CDR1 SEHNR, CDR2 FQNEAQ (reference sequence). V shed 6 bases, J shed 5 bases, and the junction held 7 bases outside the gene matches. CDR3 nucleotide sequence: TGTGCCAGCAGGATTCCGGGACAGGGGAACAATGAGCAGTTCTTC. This encodes CASRIPGQGNNEQFF.

In this sample, this clonotype turned up many times. V and J are TRBV20-1 and TRBJ2-7; TRBD2 aligns across 12 bases. Germline values: CDR1 DFQATT, CDR2 SNEGSKA (reference sequence). This CDR3 has 17 amino acids. V lost 3 bases and J lost 5; bases outside the gene matches: 14. This CDR3 is CSASHRGLAGGPDEQYF. The DNA of the CDR3 is TGCAGTGCTAGTCACAGGGGGCTAGCGGGGGGGCCCGACGAGCAGTACTTC.

The sample holds a few counts of this clonotype. The chain employs TRBV19 and TRBJ2-2, with 12 bases fitting TRBD2. The J segment lost 6 bases and the V segment lost 7 bases, leaving 3 bases of the junction unmatched. Germline CDR1 reads LNHDA; CDR2 reads SQIVND (reference sequence). The CDR3 covers 14 residues. The CDR3 DNA reads as TGTGCCAGTACCCCTAGCGGGGGGGCCGGGGAGCTGTTTTTT. Its translation: CASTPSGGAGELFF.

The chain uses TRBV19 and TRBJ1-1; no clear D gene. This CDR3 has 13 amino acids. The V gene lost 6 bases and the J gene lost 5 bases, with 13 bases spanning the gap. Germline V gene data show CDR1 as LNHDA and CDR2 as SQIVND (reference sequence). CDR3 DNA: TGTGCCAGTAGGAGCGGCCCCGGTACTGAAGCTTTCTTT. Translating gives CASRSGPGTEAFF.

The chain carries TRBV5-1 and TRBJ1-4; 9 bases match TRBD1. V trimming: 3 bases; J trimming: 2 bases; junction bases outside the gene matches: 5. The germline gives CDR1 SGHRS, CDR2 YFSETQ. The CDR3 loop spans 16 amino acids. The CDR3 DNA sequence: TGCGCCAGCAGCTCCGGGACAGGGTTGACTAATGAAAAACTGTTTTTT. Translated: CASSSGTGLTNEKLFF.

This clonotype has just a few counts. V and J are TRBV27 and TRBJ1-1; D is undetermined. V was shortened by 8 bases and J by 1 base, with 11 bases between the two germline ends. The CDR3 consists of 13 residues. Germline V gene lookup returns CDR1 MNHEY and CDR2 SMNVEV (reference sequence). CDR3 residues: CASRGLENTEAFF. The CDR3 nucleotides are TGTGCCAGCCGAGGGCTAGAGAACACTGAAGCTTTCTTT.

At least ten counts were recorded for this clonotype. This chain uses TRBV2 with TRBJ2-6; D gene unclear. Germline loops: CDR1 SNHLY, CDR2 FYNNEI. Between the trimmed V and J ends, which lost 6 bases and 1 base, there was a span of 4 bases. This CDR3 is 13 amino acids long. Written as DNA, the CDR3 is TGTGCCAGCAGGACTTCTGGGGCCAACGTCCTGACTTTC. Its translation: CASRTSGANVLTF.

This clonotype was detected a few times. The chain recombines TRBV11-2 with TRBJ2-7; D remains unclear. Germline loops: CDR1 SGHAT, CDR2 FQNNGV. This CDR3 contains 13 residues. Trimming took off 1 base at V and 3 bases at J, with 7 bases between the two ends. The CDR3 loop is CASSLAPNYEQYF. The CDR3 DNA is TGTGCCAGCAGCTTAGCCCCGAACTACGAGCAGTACTTC.

This sequence joins TRBV7-2 and TRBJ2-5, with 8 nucleotides matching TRBD2. Germline CDR1 and CDR2: SGHTA and FQGNSA. Trimming at V came to 4 bases and at J to 2 bases, leaving 12 bases not matched to a gene. The CDR3 contains 17 residues. The CDR3 sequence: CASSSRASGLGQETQYF. CDR3 in DNA: TGTGCCAGCAGCTCACGGGCTAGCGGGCTTGGGCAAGAGACCCAGTACTTC. Looking up the rest from reference TRBV7-2 and TRBJ2-5 gives the full variable domain: GAGVSQSPSNKVTEKGKDVELRCDPISGHTALYWYRQSLGQGLEFLIYFQGNSAPDKSGLPSDRFSAERTGGSVSTLTIQRTQQEDSAVYLCASSSRASGLGQETQYFGPGTRLLVL.

The chain is built from TRBV5-1 and TRBJ1-1; D remains unclear. Germline V CDR1 and CDR2: SGHRS, YFSETQ. The CDR3 loop spans 14 amino acids. The V and J ends lost 0 bases and 4 bases respectively, with 10 bases between them. As DNA, the CDR3 is TGCGCCAGCAGCTTGGACCCAGGAAGCACTGAAGCTTTCTTT. Protein: CASSLDPGSTEAFF.

The rearrangement uses TRBV7-2 and TRBJ2-7; D unresolved. The CDR3 is 15 amino acids. Germline CDR1 is SGHTA and CDR2 is FQGNSA. V shed 5 bases and J shed 2 bases, with 16 bases lying between them. CDR3 protein: CASSPSALPTYEQYF. CDR3 nucleotides: TGTGCCAGCAGCCCTTCAGCCCTACCTACCTACGAGCAGTACTTC.

A few counts support this clonotype. The rearrangement uses TRBV11-2 and TRBJ1-4; 11 nucleotides line up with TRBD1. Germline V lookup: CDR1 SGHAT, CDR2 FQNNGV. This CDR3 is 15 amino acids long. The V segment lost 4 bases and the J segment 8 bases; nucleotides outside the gene matches: 6. Here the CDR3 DNA reads TGTGCCAGCAGCTCTACCGGGACAGGGGGGGAAAAACTGTTTTTT. Protein: CASSSTGTGGEKLFF.

This clonotype has only a few counts. The chain combines TRBV6-5 with TRBJ1-2; no definite D call. There are 14 residues in the CDR3. The ends were cut back, 0 bases at V and 4 bases at J, with 9 bases in the middle. CDR1 MNHEY and CDR2 SVGAGI come from the germline V gene. CDR3 amino acids: CASSYSGLPYGYTF. In DNA form, the CDR3 reads TGTGCCAGCAGTTACTCGGGCCTTCCCTATGGCTACACCTTC.

This clonotype was counted many times. The rearrangement uses TRBV11-2 and TRBJ2-7; no reliable D call. Germline V gives CDR1 SGHAT, CDR2 FQNNGV. The CDR3 has 11 residues. V was pared by 3 bases and J by 5 bases, with 5 bases between. The CDR3 is CASSLANEQYF. CDR3 coding DNA: TGTGCCAGCAGCTTGGCGAACGAGCAGTACTTC.